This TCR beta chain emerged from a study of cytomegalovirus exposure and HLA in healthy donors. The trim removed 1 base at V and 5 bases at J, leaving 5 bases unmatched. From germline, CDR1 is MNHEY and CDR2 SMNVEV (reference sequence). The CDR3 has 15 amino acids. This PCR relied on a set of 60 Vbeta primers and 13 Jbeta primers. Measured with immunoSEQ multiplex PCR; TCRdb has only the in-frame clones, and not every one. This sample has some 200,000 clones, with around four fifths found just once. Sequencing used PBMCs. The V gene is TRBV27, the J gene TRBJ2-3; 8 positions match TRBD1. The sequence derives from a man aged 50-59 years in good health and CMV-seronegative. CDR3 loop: CASSLFGQGLDTQYF. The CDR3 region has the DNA TGTGCCAGCAGTTTATTTGGACAGGGATTAGATACGCAGTATTTT.